One and the same sample provided the 20 T cell receptor beta chains below, sequenced in a study of shared clonotypes between healthy human individuals. The data were produced by immunoSEQ multiplex PCR, yet TCRdb's version contains in-frame clones alone and is incomplete. The sample records about 2.4 million clones, approximately 90% being singletons. Sequenced material: naive CD4+ T cells sorted from blood. Documented subset: CD45RA+ positively selected. These receptor sequences come from a man between 18 and 35 years old in good health.

This chain connects TRBV6-5 to TRBJ2-5; possible D gene TRBD1, 6 bases. The CDR3 has 15 residues. The V gene lost 6 bases and the J gene lost 2 bases, with 16 bases spanning the gap. CDR1 is MNHEY, CDR2 SVGAGI, per germline. DNA of the CDR3: TGTGCCAGCAGAAACTACGGGACACCTCAAGAGACCCAGTACTTC. Its protein product is CASRNYGTPQETQYF.

This clone turned up a few times. This sequence joins TRBV14 and TRBJ2-7; D possibly matches TRBD1 or TRBD2 (5 bases each). The ends were cut back, 4 bases at V and 4 bases at J, with 11 bases in the middle. Per the germline V gene, CDR1 is SGHDN and CDR2 is FVKESK. CDR3 length equals 13 residues. The CDR3 here is CASSRGKVYEQYF. CDR3 nucleotide sequence: TGTGCCAGCAGCCGGGGGAAGGTTTACGAGCAGTACTTC.

This chain connects TRBV28 to TRBJ1-2, with D maybe TRBD1 (6 bases). The length of the CDR3 is 17 residues. Germline V gene lookup returns CDR1 MDHEN and CDR2 SYDVKM. With 6 bases removed from V and 2 bases from J, the gap between germline ends came to 22 bases. The CDR3 DNA follows: TGTGCCAGCAGCCCCACCGTGCGAACAGGGACAAACTATGGCTACACCTTC. It specifies CASSPTVRTGTNYGYTF.

The V call is TRBV6-1, the J call TRBJ1-2; D perhaps matches TRBD1 (5 bases). Germline V gene sequence: CDR1 MNHNS, CDR2 SASEGT. The CDR3 totals 13 residues. The V and J ends lost 6 bases and 4 bases respectively, with 12 bases between them. CDR3 loop: CASRTDSPYGYTF. The DNA for the CDR3 is TGTGCCAGCAGAACCGACAGTCCCTATGGCTACACCTTC.

V gene TRBV4-1 combines with J gene TRBJ1-3; tentatively, D is TRBD1 (5 bases). The V and J ends lost 0 bases and 3 bases respectively, with 9 bases between them. Germline CDR1 is MGHRA and CDR2 is YSYEKL. The CDR3 runs to 15 residues. CDR3 DNA: TGCGCCAGCAGCCAAGATGGGCAGGGTGGAAACACCATATATTTT. This sequence encodes CASSQDGQGGNTIYF.

The chain couples TRBV4-1 to TRBJ1-3; D not certain. The CDR3 loop spans 16 amino acids. Germline CDR1 and CDR2: MGHRA and YSYEKL. V dropped 3 bases and J dropped 2 bases, with 14 bases sitting between them. The DNA of the CDR3 is TGCGCCAGCAGCCACTTTGAGGAGGGAGCTGGAAACACCATATATTTT. Protein: CASSHFEEGAGNTIYF.

Remarks on this clone: The same CDR3 can be traced to other DNA sequences in this sample. CDR3 DNA: TGCGCCAGCAGCCAGGACGGGAGGTCCTACAATGAGCAGTTCTTC. Translation: CASSQDGRSYNEQFF. The chain uses TRBV4-3 and TRBJ2-1; 7 bases align to TRBD2. The CDR3 contains 15 residues. V gave up 3 bases and J gave up 1 base; unmatched junction bases: 3. Per germline, CDR1 LGHNA and CDR2 YSLEER.

This clone was recorded only once. The chain joins TRBV5-1 to TRBJ1-2; D may be TRBD1 (5 bases). V gave up 6 bases and J gave up 6 bases, with 18 bases separating them. The length of the CDR3 is 14 residues. Germline lookup yields CDR1 SGHRS and CDR2 YFSETQ. In DNA form, the CDR3 reads TGCGCCAGCACCCCTTTTGGAGGGGTCGATGGCTACACCTTC. Its translation: CASTPFGGVDGYTF.

Details on this clone: A junction end diverges from the germline sequence, so it may reflect a read error. The chain uses TRBV7-7 and TRBJ2-2; perhaps D is TRBD1 or TRBD2 (6 bases each). Germline V gene sequence: CDR1 SSHAT, CDR2 FNYEAQ (reference sequence). The CDR3 is 16 residues long. CDR3 amino acids: CASSPMTGASTGELFF. Written as DNA, the CDR3 is TGTGCTAGCAGCCCCATGACGGGGGCATCAACCGGGGAGCTGTTTTTT.

This rearrangement joins TRBV5-8 to TRBJ2-4; tentatively, D is TRBD1 or TRBD2 (5 bases each). Trimming removed 2 bases from V and 0 bases from J, with 15 bases in between. This CDR3 region has 17 residues. Germline CDR1 and CDR2: SGHTS and YDEGEE. The CDR3 protein is CASSFLLGTLAKNIQYF. Written as DNA, the CDR3 is TGTGCCAGCAGCTTCTTGTTGGGGACCTTAGCCAAAAACATTCAGTACTTC.

The rearrangement links TRBV9 to TRBJ2-1; 8 bases map to TRBD1. CDR1 is SGDLS, CDR2 YYNGEE, per germline. This CDR3 contains 14 residues. V was pared by 4 bases and J by 5 bases, with 5 bases of the junction left unmatched. CDR3: CASSFRQGNNEQFF. The CDR3 DNA reads as TGTGCCAGCAGCTTCAGACAGGGGAACAATGAGCAGTTCTTC.

The rearrangement uses TRBV18 and TRBJ2-7, with D unresolved. Per germline, CDR1 KGHSH and CDR2 LQKENI. The V gene lost 3 bases and the J gene lost 7 bases, with 13 bases spanning the gap. CDR3 size: 13 residues. The CDR3 region has the DNA TGTGCCAGCTCACCCGAGTGGGTCGGAGAGCAGTACTTC. This codes for CASSPEWVGEQYF.

J is TRBJ1-1 and V is TRBV6-5, with D unresolved. Trimming removed 7 bases from V and 3 bases from J, with 15 bases in between. The CDR3 is made up of 14 amino acids. Germline V CDR1 and CDR2: MNHEY, SVGAGI. The chain's CDR3 is CASKPIDRYTEAFF. DNA of the CDR3: TGTGCCAGCAAACCGATCGACCGATACACTGAAGCTTTCTTT.

This clone came up once. The rearrangement uses TRBV4-1 and TRBJ1-4, with 10 bases that match TRBD1. After removal of 5 bases from V and 3 bases from J, the junction contained 6 bases not matched to a gene. Germline assignment: CDR1 MGHRA and CDR2 YSYEKL. The CDR3 has 16 residues. The CDR3 spells CASSSGTGVPNEKLFF. CDR3 coding DNA: TGCGCCAGCAGCTCTGGGACAGGGGTGCCTAATGAAAAACTGTTTTTT.

The chain recombines TRBV5-1 with TRBJ2-7; a possible D gene is TRBD2 (5 bases). CDR3 length: 14 amino acids. Germline V gives CDR1 SGHRS, CDR2 YFSETQ. The ends were cut back, 5 bases at V and 0 bases at J, with 12 bases in the middle. This CDR3 is CASRRGLSSYEQYF. The DNA for the CDR3 is TGCGCCAGCAGACGCGGGTTGAGCTCCTACGAGCAGTACTTC. Looking up the rest from reference TRBV5-1 and TRBJ2-7 gives the full variable domain: KAGVTQTPRYLIKTRGQQVTLSCSPISGHRSVSWYQQTPGQGLQFLFEYFSETQRNKGNFPGRFSGRQFSNSRSEMNVSTLELGDSALYLCASRRGLSSYEQYFGPGTRLTVT.

The genes are TRBV6-6 and TRBJ1-4; 7 nucleotides agree with TRBD1. The J segment lost 7 bases and the V segment lost 4 bases, leaving 6 bases of the junction unmatched. The V gene's germline CDR1 is MNHNY and CDR2 SVGAGI (reference sequence). This CDR3 spans 14 amino acids. CDR3: CASSSPSGGEKLFF. In DNA form, the CDR3 reads TGTGCCAGCAGTTCCCCCTCAGGGGGTGAAAAACTGTTTTTT.

The chain recombines TRBV11-3 with TRBJ2-2; possible D gene TRBD2, 6 bases. Germline-derived CDR1 and CDR2 are SGHNT and YENEEA. V was pared by 3 bases and J by 2 bases, with 10 bases between. CDR3 length: 15 residues. The CDR3 sequence: CASSFGGSNTGELFF. CDR3 DNA sequence: TGTGCCAGCAGCTTTGGGGGGTCTAACACCGGGGAGCTGTTTTTT.

The V gene is TRBV7-9, the J gene TRBJ2-5, with 11 bases aligning to TRBD2. Trimming took 5 bases from V and 3 from J; bases not matched to a gene: 2. Germline V CDR1 and CDR2: SEHNR, FQNEAQ (reference sequence). CDR3 length: 14 amino acids. CDR3 DNA: TGTGCCAGCAGCCAGACTAGCGGGAAAGAGACCCAGTACTTC. Amino acids: CASSQTSGKETQYF.

The chain recombines TRBV4-1 with TRBJ1-5; weak D call: TRBD1 (6 bases). With 4 bases removed from V and 1 base from J, the gap between germline ends came to 14 bases. CDR3 length equals 16 residues. The germline V gene has CDR1 MGHRA and CDR2 YSYEKL. The DNA of the CDR3 is TGCGCCAGCAGCCTCCAGCGGACAGCGAGCAATCAGCCCCAGCATTTT. As protein: CASSLQRTASNQPQHF.

This chain connects TRBV30 to TRBJ1-1, with TRBD1 as a possible D gene (6 bases). This CDR3 contains 15 residues. Germline V gene sequence: CDR1 GTSNPN, CDR2 SVGIG (reference sequence). The ends were cut back, 1 base at V and 4 bases at J, with 16 bases in the middle. The CDR3 here is CAWSANRVGRTEAFF. In DNA form, the CDR3 reads TGTGCCTGGAGTGCCAACAGGGTCGGCCGCACTGAAGCTTTCTTT.